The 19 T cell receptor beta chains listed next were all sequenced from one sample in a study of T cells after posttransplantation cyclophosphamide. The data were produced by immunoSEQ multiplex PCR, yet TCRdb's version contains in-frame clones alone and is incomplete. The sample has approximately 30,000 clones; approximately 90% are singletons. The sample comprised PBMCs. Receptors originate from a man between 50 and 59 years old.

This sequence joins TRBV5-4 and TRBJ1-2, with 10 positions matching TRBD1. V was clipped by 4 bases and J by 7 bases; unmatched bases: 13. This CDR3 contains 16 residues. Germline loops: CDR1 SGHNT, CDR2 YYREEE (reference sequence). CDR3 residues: CASSPGGTGVGSGYTF. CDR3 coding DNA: TGTGCCAGCAGCCCCGGAGGGACAGGGGTAGGCAGTGGCTACACCTTC.

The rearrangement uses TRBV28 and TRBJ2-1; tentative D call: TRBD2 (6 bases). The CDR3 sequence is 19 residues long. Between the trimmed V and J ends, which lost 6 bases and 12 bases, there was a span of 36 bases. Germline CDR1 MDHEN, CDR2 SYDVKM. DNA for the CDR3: TGTGCCAGCAGAACACCCGGGGGTGCCACTTCAATGAGTCGAGATGGGCAGTTCTTC. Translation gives CASRTPGGATSMSRDGQFF. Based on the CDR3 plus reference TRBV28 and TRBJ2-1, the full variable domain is DVKVTQSSRYLVKRTGEKVFLECVQDMDHENMFWYRQDPGLGLRLIYFSYDVKMKEKGDIPEGYSVSREKKERFSLILESASTNQTSMYLCASRTPGGATSMSRDGQFFGPGTRLTVL.

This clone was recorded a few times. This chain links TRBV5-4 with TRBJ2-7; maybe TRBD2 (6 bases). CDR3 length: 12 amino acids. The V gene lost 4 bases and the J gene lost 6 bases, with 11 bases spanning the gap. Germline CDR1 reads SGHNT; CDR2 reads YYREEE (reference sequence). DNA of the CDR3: TGTGCCAGCAGCCCCGGGGGATCCGAGCAGTACTTC. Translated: CASSPGGSEQYF.

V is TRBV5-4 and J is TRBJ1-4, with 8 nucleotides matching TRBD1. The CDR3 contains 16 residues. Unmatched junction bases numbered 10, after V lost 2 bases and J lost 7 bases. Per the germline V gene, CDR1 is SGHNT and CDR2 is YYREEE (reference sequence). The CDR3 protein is CASSFSSGGAVEKLFF. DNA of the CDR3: TGTGCCAGCAGCTTCAGTTCAGGGGGCGCAGTTGAAAAACTGTTTTTT.

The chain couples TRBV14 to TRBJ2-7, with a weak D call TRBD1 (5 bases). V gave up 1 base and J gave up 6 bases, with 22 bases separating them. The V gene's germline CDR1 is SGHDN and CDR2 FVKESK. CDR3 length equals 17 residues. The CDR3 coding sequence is TGTGCCAGCAGCCAAGTACCCCCAGGGCAGGACGACTTCGAGCAGTACTTC. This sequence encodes CASSQVPPGQDDFEQYF.

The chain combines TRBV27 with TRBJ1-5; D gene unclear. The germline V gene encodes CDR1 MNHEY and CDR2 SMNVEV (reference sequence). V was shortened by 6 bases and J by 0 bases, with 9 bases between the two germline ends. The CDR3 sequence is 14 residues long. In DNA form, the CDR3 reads TGTGCCAGCAGCCTCGGTATTAGCAATCAGCCCCAGCATTTT. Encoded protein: CASSLGISNQPQHF.

The CDR3 region has the DNA TGTGCCAGCAGCGTAGACGGGAGCCCCTATGGCTACACCTTC. Encoded protein: CASSVDGSPYGYTF. The chain recombines TRBV9 with TRBJ1-2; D is unresolved. CDR3 size: 14 residues. Germline V gene sequence: CDR1 SGDLS, CDR2 YYNGEE. Trimming left V 0 bases short and J 4 bases short, with 10 bases between.

DNA for the CDR3: TGTGCCAGCAGCAGTCCGGGACAGGGGTGGCCTGAAGCTTTCTTT. Encoded protein: CASSSPGQGWPEAFF. V is TRBV21-1 and J is TRBJ1-1; no check of the table's D call, TRBD1, against the DNA was made. TRBV21-1 is listed as a pseudogene. The CDR3 sequence is 15 residues long.

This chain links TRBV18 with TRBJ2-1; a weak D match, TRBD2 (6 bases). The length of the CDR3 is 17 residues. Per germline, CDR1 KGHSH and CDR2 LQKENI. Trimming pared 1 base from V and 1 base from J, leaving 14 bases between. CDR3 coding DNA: TGTGCCAGCTCACCACTACTAGCCTCCTCATCCTACAATGAGCAGTTCTTC. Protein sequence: CASSPLLASSSYNEQFF.

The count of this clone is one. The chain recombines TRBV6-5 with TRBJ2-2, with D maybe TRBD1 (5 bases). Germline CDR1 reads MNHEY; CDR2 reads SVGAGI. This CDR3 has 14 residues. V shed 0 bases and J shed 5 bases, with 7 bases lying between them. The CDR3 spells CASSYSQGTGELFF. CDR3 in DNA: TGTGCCAGCAGTTACTCCCAGGGAACCGGGGAGCTGTTTTTT.

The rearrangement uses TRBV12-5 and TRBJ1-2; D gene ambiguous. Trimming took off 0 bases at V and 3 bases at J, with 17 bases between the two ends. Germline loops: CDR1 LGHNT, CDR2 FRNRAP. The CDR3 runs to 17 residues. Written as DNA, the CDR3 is TGTGCTAGTGGTTTGGTTCCCCCCCGTCGTCTAGACTATGGCTACACCTTC. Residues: CASGLVPPRRLDYGYTF.

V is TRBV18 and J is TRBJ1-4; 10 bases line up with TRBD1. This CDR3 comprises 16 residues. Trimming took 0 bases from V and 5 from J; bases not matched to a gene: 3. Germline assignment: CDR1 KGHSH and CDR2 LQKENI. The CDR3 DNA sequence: TGTGCCAGCTCACCACCCGGGACAGGGGCAAATGAAAAACTGTTTTTT. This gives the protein CASSPPGTGANEKLFF.

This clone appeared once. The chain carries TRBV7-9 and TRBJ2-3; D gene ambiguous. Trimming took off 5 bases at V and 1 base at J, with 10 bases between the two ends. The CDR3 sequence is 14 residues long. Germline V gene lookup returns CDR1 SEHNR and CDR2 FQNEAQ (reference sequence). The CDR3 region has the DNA TGTGCCAGCAGCCCCCGAGTCGGCACAGATACGCAGTATTTT. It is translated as CASSPRVGTDTQYF.

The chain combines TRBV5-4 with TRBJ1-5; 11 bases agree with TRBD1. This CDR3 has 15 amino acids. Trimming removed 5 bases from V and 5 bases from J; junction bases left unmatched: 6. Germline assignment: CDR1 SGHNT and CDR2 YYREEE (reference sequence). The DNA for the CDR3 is TGTGCCAGCAGTCTAGGGACAGGGGGGGATCAGCCCCAGCATTTT. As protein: CASSLGTGGDQPQHF.

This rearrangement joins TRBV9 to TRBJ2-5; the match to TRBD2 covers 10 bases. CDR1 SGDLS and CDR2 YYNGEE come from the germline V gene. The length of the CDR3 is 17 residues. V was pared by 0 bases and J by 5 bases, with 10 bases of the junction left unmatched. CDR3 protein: CASSVGLAGIIGETQYF. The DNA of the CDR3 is TGTGCCAGCAGCGTAGGACTAGCGGGTATAATCGGGGAGACCCAGTACTTC.

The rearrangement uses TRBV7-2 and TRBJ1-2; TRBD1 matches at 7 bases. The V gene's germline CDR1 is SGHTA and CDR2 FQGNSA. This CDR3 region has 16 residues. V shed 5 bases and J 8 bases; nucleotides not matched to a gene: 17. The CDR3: CASSRIPGQTAGGYTF. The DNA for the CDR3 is TGTGCCAGCAGCCGCATACCGGGACAGACGGCGGGAGGCTACACCTTC.

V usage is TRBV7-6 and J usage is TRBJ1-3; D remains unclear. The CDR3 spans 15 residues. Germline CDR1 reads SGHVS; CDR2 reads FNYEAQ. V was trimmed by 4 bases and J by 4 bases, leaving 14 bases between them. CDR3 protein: CASSSSRGFGNTIYF. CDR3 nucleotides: TGTGCCAGCAGCTCTAGCAGAGGTTTCGGAAACACCATATATTTT.

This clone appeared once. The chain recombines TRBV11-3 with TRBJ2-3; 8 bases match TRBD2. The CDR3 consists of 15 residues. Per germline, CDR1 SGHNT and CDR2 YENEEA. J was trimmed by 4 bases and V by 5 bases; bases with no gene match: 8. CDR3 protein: CASSLSGMGADTQYF. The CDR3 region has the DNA TGTGCCAGCAGCCTTAGCGGGATGGGTGCAGATACGCAGTATTTT.

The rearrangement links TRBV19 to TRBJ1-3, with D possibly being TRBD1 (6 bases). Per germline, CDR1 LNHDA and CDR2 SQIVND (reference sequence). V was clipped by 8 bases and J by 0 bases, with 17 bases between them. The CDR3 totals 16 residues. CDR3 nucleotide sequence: TGTGCCAGTCGAAGGACAGCAAGTTTCTCTGGAAACACCATATATTTT. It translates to CASRRTASFSGNTIYF.